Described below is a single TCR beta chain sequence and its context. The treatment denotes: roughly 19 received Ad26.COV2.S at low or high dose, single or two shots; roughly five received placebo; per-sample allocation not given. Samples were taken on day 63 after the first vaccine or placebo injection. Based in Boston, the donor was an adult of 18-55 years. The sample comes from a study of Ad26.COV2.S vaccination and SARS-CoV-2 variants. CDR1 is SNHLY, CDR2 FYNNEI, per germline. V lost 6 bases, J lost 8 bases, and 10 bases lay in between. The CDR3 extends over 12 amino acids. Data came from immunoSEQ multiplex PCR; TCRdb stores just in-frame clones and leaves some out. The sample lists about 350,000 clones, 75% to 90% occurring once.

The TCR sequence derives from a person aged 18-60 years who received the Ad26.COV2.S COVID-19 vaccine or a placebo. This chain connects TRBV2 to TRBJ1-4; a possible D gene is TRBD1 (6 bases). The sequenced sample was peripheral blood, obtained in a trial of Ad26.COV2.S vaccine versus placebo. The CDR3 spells CASRGTHEKLFF. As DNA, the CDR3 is TGTGCCAGCAGAGGGACACACGAAAAACTGTTTTTT.